What follows are 19 T cell receptor beta chains derived from one specimen sequenced in a study of blood T cell repertoires in COVID-19 (dated by TCRdb to 2019 to 2021). Library prep was done by the immunoSEQ multiplex PCR assay. Sourced from immuneACCESS, this table was stored by TCRdb with only in-frame sequences that have V and J called. A share of the clones is absent; for the studies checked, an unresolved V gene accounts for under half, and the remainder has no known explanation. The sample includes 75,000 to 95,000 clones, with roughly 88% observed a single time. Roughly 25% of the sample rests with the top ten. The sample taken for sequencing was peripheral blood. Every receptor here comes from a man in his 60s with acute or convalescent COVID-19.

The CDR3 region is CASSEPNGGSFLPQHF. The CDR3 nucleotides read TGTGCCAGCAGCGAACCCAACGGGGGGAGCTTCCTGCCCCAGCATTTT. The chain couples TRBV28 to TRBJ1-5, with a possible D match to TRBD1 (5 bases). In germline, CDR1 is MDHEN, CDR2 SYDVKM. CDR3 length equals 16 residues. The V and J ends lost 6 bases and 9 bases respectively, with 24 bases between them.

The V and J genes are TRBV5-1 and TRBJ1-1; 9 nucleotides align to TRBD1. V gave up 4 bases and J gave up 1 base; unmatched junction bases: 8. The CDR3 totals 16 residues. Germline lookup yields CDR1 SGHRS and CDR2 YFSETQ. The CDR3 loop reads CASSGRSGQGNTEAFF. In DNA form, the CDR3 reads TGCGCCAGCAGCGGTAGATCGGGACAGGGGAACACTGAAGCTTTCTTT. Full variable domain (outside the CDR3, taken from reference TRBV5-1 and TRBJ1-1): KAGVTQTPRYLIKTRGQQVTLSCSPISGHRSVSWYQQTPGQGLQFLFEYFSETQRNKGNFPGRFSGRQFSNSRSEMNVSTLELGDSALYLCASSGRSGQGNTEAFFGQGTRLTVV.

The gene calls are TRBV5-4 and TRBJ2-7; 10 bases agree with TRBD1. Germline-derived CDR1 and CDR2 are SGHNT and YYREEE (reference sequence). Germline trimming cut 0 bases from V and 5 bases from J; bases unmatched to any gene: 2. CDR3 length: 14 amino acids. The CDR3 loop is CASSLVGQGHEQYF. The CDR3 bases are TGTGCCAGCAGCTTGGTGGGACAGGGGCACGAGCAGTACTTC.

J is TRBJ1-4 and V is TRBV5-1; 7 nucleotides match TRBD1. This CDR3 region has 17 residues. After removal of 4 bases from V and 2 bases from J, the junction contained 11 bases not matched to a gene. The germline gives CDR1 SGHRS, CDR2 YFSETQ. CDR3 bases: TGCGCCAGCAGCCCCCGGGACAGTGAGGGGACTAATGAAAAACTGTTTTTT. Translating it yields CASSPRDSEGTNEKLFF.

This clone occurred a few times. CDR3 nucleotides: TGTGCCAGCAGAAGAGCCCGCGGAGATACGCAGTATTTT. Protein product: CASRRARGDTQYF. The chain uses TRBV7-3 and TRBJ2-3; D not certain. V was clipped by 6 bases and J by 5 bases, with 12 bases between them. This CDR3 contains 13 residues. Germline values: CDR1 SGHTA, CDR2 FQGTGA.

V is TRBV5-1 and J is TRBJ2-3; 7 positions agree with TRBD1. Germline V lookup: CDR1 SGHRS, CDR2 YFSETQ. The CDR3 consists of 16 residues. Trimming removed 4 bases from V and 5 bases from J; junction bases left unmatched: 13. The CDR3 is CASSQAQWQGVDTQYF. In nucleotides, the CDR3 is TGCGCCAGCAGCCAGGCGCAGTGGCAGGGGGTAGATACGCAGTATTTT.

Only a few counts were recorded for this clone. V is TRBV5-5 and J is TRBJ1-5, with a tentative D call TRBD1 (5 bases). CDR1 is SGHKS and CDR2 is YYEKEE in the germline V gene (reference sequence). Trimming removed 0 bases at V and 4 bases at J, with 8 bases between. The CDR3 length is 14 residues. The CDR3 loop reads CASSLEAGNQPQHF. CDR3 nucleotides: TGTGCCAGCAGCTTGGAGGCAGGGAATCAGCCCCAGCATTTT.

The rearrangement uses TRBV11-2 and TRBJ2-1, with TRBD2 identical over 10 bases. V trimming: 3 bases; J trimming: 6 bases; junction bases outside the gene matches: 5. The CDR3 has 15 residues. The germline gives CDR1 SGHAT, CDR2 FQNNGV. The CDR3: CASSFKRGGLNEQFF. CDR3 bases: TGTGCCAGCAGCTTTAAGCGGGGGGGTCTCAATGAGCAGTTCTTC.

This chain links TRBV7-9 with TRBJ1-2; 10 bases align to TRBD1. The germline V gene has CDR1 SEHNR and CDR2 FQNEAQ (reference sequence). The CDR3 spans 14 residues. Germline trimming cut 5 bases from V and 7 bases from J; bases unmatched to any gene: 7. In DNA, the CDR3 is TGTGCCAGCAGCCCGACAGGGGGCTTAAGTGGCTACACCTTC. This encodes CASSPTGGLSGYTF. The full variable domain, completed using reference TRBV7-9 and TRBJ1-2, is DTGVSQNPRHKITKRGQNVTFRCDPISEHNRLYWYRQTLGQGPEFLTYFQNEAQLEKSRLLSDRFSAERPKGSFSTLEIQRTEQGDSAMYLCASSPTGGLSGYTFGSGTRLTVV.

Turning to this clone: One junction end does not reproduce the germline sequence, and a read error may be involved. The chain combines TRBV7-8 with TRBJ2-2; 7 bases are a match to TRBD1. This CDR3 is 17 amino acids long. CDR1 is SGHVS and CDR2 is FQNEAQ in the germline V gene. CDR3 region: CASSLSLKTGNTGEPFF. The DNA of the CDR3 is TGTGCCAGCAGCTTATCTCTTAAGACAGGGAACACCGGGGAGCCGTTTTTT.

The rearrangement links TRBV4-2 to TRBJ2-3, with D uncertain. Looked up from germline, CDR1 is LGHNA and CDR2 is YNFKEQ. Trimming stripped 1 base from V and 2 bases from J, with 4 bases between. This CDR3 spans 13 amino acids. The CDR3 here is CASSQAHTDTQYF. The DNA of the CDR3 is TGTGCCAGCAGCCAAGCCCACACAGATACGCAGTATTTT.

The chain joins TRBV9 to TRBJ1-6; the match to TRBD1 covers 7 bases. The germline V gene encodes CDR1 SGDLS and CDR2 YYNGEE. With V trimmed by 8 bases and J by 6 bases, 8 bases remained unmatched. The CDR3 covers 14 residues. CDR3 sequence reads: CARRIRTGNSPLHF. CDR3 nucleotide sequence: TGTGCCAGACGGATTCGGACAGGTAATTCACCCCTCCACTTT.

Written as DNA, the CDR3 is TGTGCCAGCAGTACCCCGGGACAGGGCAGTCCTAGGTCACCCCTCCACTTT. It is translated as CASSTPGQGSPRSPLHF. This chain joins TRBV28 and TRBJ1-6, with 9 bases matching TRBD1. CDR1 is MDHEN and CDR2 is SYDVKM in the germline V gene. The junction had 15 bases not matched to a gene; V was cut back by 5 bases and J by 10 bases. This CDR3 is built from 17 residues. Full variable domain (outside the CDR3, taken from reference TRBV28 and TRBJ1-6): DVKVTQSSRYLVKRTGEKVFLECVQDMDHENMFWYRQDPGLGLRLIYFSYDVKMKEKGDIPEGYSVSREKKERFSLILESASTNQTSMYLCASSTPGQGSPRSPLHFGNGTRLTVT.

Of note for this clone: A read error is the likely source, as a far larger clone sits one nucleotide away. The J gene is TRBJ1-2, the V gene TRBV7-9; weak D call: TRBD1 (6 bases). Germline CDR1 reads SEHNR; CDR2 reads FQNEAQ (reference sequence). This CDR3 spans 13 amino acids. Trimming pared 5 bases from V and 8 bases from J, leaving 15 bases between. The CDR3 coding sequence is TGTGCCAGCAGCGGCTGGGGGCCGTGGGGCTACACCTTC. It yields the protein CASSGWGPWGYTF.

This chain joins TRBV4-1 and TRBJ2-4; 15 nucleotides align to TRBD2. V lost 4 bases, J lost 1 base, and 5 bases stayed unmatched. Germline V gives CDR1 MGHRA, CDR2 YSYEKL. The CDR3 is 18 amino acids. The CDR3 DNA is TGCGCCAGCAGCCCGGGACTAGCGGGGGGACGGGCCAAAAACATTCAGTACTTC. It specifies CASSPGLAGGRAKNIQYF.

The chain combines TRBV6-5 with TRBJ2-5; 10 bases align to TRBD1. This CDR3 is built from 14 residues. Per the germline V gene, CDR1 is MNHEY and CDR2 is SVGAGI. V gave up 6 bases and J gave up 5 bases; unmatched junction bases: 6. DNA of the CDR3: TGTGCCAGCAGCAGACAGGGGGCAGGGGAGACCCAGTACTTC. Amino acids: CASSRQGAGETQYF.

V usage is TRBV28 and J usage is TRBJ1-5; 9 nucleotides match TRBD1. The germline CDR1 and CDR2 sequences are MDHEN and SYDVKM. With V trimmed by 4 bases and J by 7 bases, 8 bases remained unmatched. This CDR3 is 15 amino acids long. Here the CDR3 DNA reads TGTGCCAGCAGTTGGGAAGGACAGGGGAGGCAGCCCCAGCATTTT. The encoded protein is CASSWEGQGRQPQHF.

The V call is TRBV6-5, the J call TRBJ2-3, with 7 bases lining up with TRBD1. CDR1 and CDR2 from the germline V gene are MNHEY and SVGAGI. The CDR3 is 15 amino acids. The J segment lost 2 bases and the V segment lost 2 bases, leaving 4 bases of the junction unmatched. CDR3 nucleotide sequence: TGTGCCAGCAGTTACGGGACAGCGTACACAGATACGCAGTATTTT. It is translated as CASSYGTAYTDTQYF.

This chain uses TRBV28 with TRBJ1-4, with a possible D match to TRBD1 (6 bases). This CDR3 comprises 14 residues. The germline V gene encodes CDR1 MDHEN and CDR2 SYDVKM. V was clipped by 3 bases and J by 7 bases, with 12 bases between them. The CDR3 bases are TGTGCCAGCAGTTTCGGGGGGGCTGGTGAAAAACTGTTTTTT. Its translation: CASSFGGAGEKLFF.